This T cell receptor (beta chain) was profiled in a study of blood T cell repertoires in COVID-19. This CDR3 has 15 residues. The germline V gene encodes CDR1 LGHDT and CDR2 YNNKEL (reference sequence). V shed 1 base and J shed 2 bases, with 11 bases lying between them. Original handling: Estimation of nucleated cell counts relied on the amplification of reference gene primers. TCRdb's copy holds only in-frame clones and misses some; the assay was immunoSEQ multiplex PCR. D and trimming come from the DNA, and the V and J calls and clone size come from that table. Here the sample spans about 320,000 clones, roughly 89% being singletons.

This chain joins TRBV3-1 (or the pseudogene TRBV3-2) and TRBJ2-5; no clear D gene. Specimen: peripheral blood. The origin of this receptor is a woman in her thirties with COVID-19, enrolled during active disease. CDR3 region: CASSQGVMEQETQYF. The CDR3 region has the DNA TGTGCCAGCAGCCAAGGGGTAATGGAGCAAGAGACCCAGTACTTC.